This passage covers 32 T cell receptor beta chains from one sample sequenced in a study of blood T cells in healthy people across ages. Next came a second PCR, run for about 6 to 12 cycles, which used a sample-barcoded 5' primer along with a J-beta primer mix. One entry per CDR3 protein, called by TCRdb with MiXCR from the 5' RACE reads. This sample yields fewer than 950,000 distinct CDR3 sequences, of which around 34% are seen a single time; around 13% belongs to the top ten. Input material: blood. These receptor sequences come from a young man in good health.

The V gene is TRBV7-8, the J gene TRBJ1-1; D is unclear. The CDR3 loop spans 14 amino acids. Germline V gene lookup returns CDR1 SGHVS and CDR2 FQNEAQ. V was clipped by 6 bases and J by 0 bases, with 11 bases between them. The CDR3 DNA reads TGTGCCAGCAGTGGTCTGGGCATGAACACTGAAGCTTTCTTT. This sequence encodes CASSGLGMNTEAFF. Full variable domain (remainder filled in from reference TRBV7-8 and TRBJ1-1): GAGVSQSPRYKVAKRGQDVALRCDPISGHVSLFWYQQALGQGPEFLTYFQNEAQLDKSGLPSDRFFAERPEGSVSTLKIQRTQQEDSAVYLCASSGLGMNTEAFFGQGTRLTVV.

This chain links TRBV28 with TRBJ2-5, with TRBD1 identical over 9 bases. The CDR3 contains 14 residues. Trimming removed 6 bases from V and 5 bases from J; junction bases left unmatched: 7. In germline, CDR1 is MDHEN, CDR2 SYDVKM. Written as DNA, the CDR3 is TGTGCCAGCAGACTACAGGGGGCAGGGGAGACCCAGTACTTC. This codes for CASRLQGAGETQYF.

The chain combines TRBV25-1 with TRBJ2-5; tentatively, D is TRBD1 (6 bases). Between the trimmed V and J ends, which lost 1 base and 5 bases, there was a span of 14 bases. CDR1 and CDR2 (germline): MGHDK, SYGVNS. The CDR3 extends over 15 amino acids. The CDR3 reads CASSESGQGPETQYF. Written as DNA, the CDR3 is TGTGCCAGCAGTGAATCGGGTCAGGGGCCGGAGACCCAGTACTTC.

This chain joins TRBV12-3 or TRBV12-4 and TRBJ2-5; tentatively, D is TRBD2 (7 bases). There are 14 residues in the CDR3. Deletions cut 6 bases from V and 11 bases from J, with 22 bases between. The CDR3 sequence: CASSPGGPNNEQYF. For the CDR3, the DNA is TGTGCCAGCAGCCCGGGGGGCCCAAACAATGAGCAGTACTTC.

The chain uses TRBV3-1 and TRBJ2-4; perhaps TRBD1 as D (6 bases). V was clipped by 1 base and J by 13 bases, with 11 bases between them. The CDR3 covers 12 residues. CDR1 is LGHDT, CDR2 YNNKEL, per germline (reference sequence). The CDR3 sequence is CASSQVRTEQYF. Written as DNA, the CDR3 is TGTGCCAGCAGCCAAGTAAGGACAGAGCAGTACTTC. Drawing the rest from reference TRBV3-1 and TRBJ2-4, the complete variable domain is DTAVSQTPKYLVTQMGNDKSIKCEQNLGHDTMYWYKQDSKKFLKIMFSYNNKELIINETVPNRFSPKSPDKAHLNLHINSLELGDSAVYFCASSQVRTEQYFGAGTRLSVL.

The table lists this clonotype with many counts. The rearrangement uses TRBV7-9 and TRBJ2-7; D unresolved. The CDR3 has 12 residues. V was clipped by 3 bases and J by 7 bases, with 10 bases between them. The V gene's germline CDR1 is SEHNR and CDR2 FQNEAQ (reference sequence). This chain's CDR3 is CASSFWVGEQYF. The CDR3 DNA sequence: TGTGCCAGCAGCTTTTGGGTCGGGGAGCAGTACTTC.

This clonotype was detected many times. The rearrangement joins TRBV12-5 to TRBJ2-1; D is unresolved. The germline gives CDR1 LGHNT, CDR2 FRNRAP. This CDR3 contains 15 residues. V gave up 7 bases and J gave up 1 base, with 14 bases separating them. In nucleotides, the CDR3 is TGTGCTAGTGCCCATCGGGCTAATTCCTACAATGAGCAGTTCTTC. Amino acid sequence: CASAHRANSYNEQFF.

V usage is TRBV7-2 and J usage is TRBJ2-3; D is unresolved. The V gene lost 6 bases and the J gene lost 2 bases, with 12 bases spanning the gap. This CDR3 comprises 14 residues. CDR1 is SGHTA and CDR2 is FQGNSA in the germline V gene. The CDR3 loop is CASRRSFPTDTQYF. The CDR3 DNA reads as TGTGCCAGCAGGCGATCATTCCCCACAGATACGCAGTATTTT.

This sequence joins TRBV11-1 and TRBJ2-1; D uncertain. V dropped 5 bases and J dropped 7 bases, with 12 bases sitting between them. CDR1 is SGHAT, CDR2 FQDESV, per germline (reference sequence). The CDR3 has 13 amino acids. The CDR3 region has the DNA TGTGCCAGCAGCCTAGTTAGGGAAAATGAGCAGTTCTTC. Translation: CASSLVRENEQFF. Based on the CDR3 plus reference TRBV11-1 and TRBJ2-1, the full variable domain is EAEVAQSPRYKITEKSQAVAFWCDPISGHATLYWYRQILGQGPELLVQFQDESVVDDSQLPKDRFSAERLKGVDSTLKIQPAELGDSAMYLCASSLVRENEQFFGPGTRLTVL.

The J gene is TRBJ1-2, the V gene TRBV4-2; the D gene is possibly TRBD1 (6 bases). V was trimmed by 5 bases and J by 8 bases, leaving 24 bases between them. Germline CDR1 reads LGHNA; CDR2 reads YNFKEQ. This CDR3 region has 16 residues. CDR3 sequence: CASSAQGGGGFGGYTF. CDR3 sequence (DNA): TGTGCCAGCAGCGCACAAGGCGGGGGCGGGTTTGGGGGCTACACCTTC.

On this clonotype: A much larger clonotype is one base distant, so this may be a read error. DNA for the CDR3: TGTGCCAGCAGTGGCAACCAAAGATCCTCCTACAATGAGCAGTACTTC. Translation gives CASSGNQRSSYNEQYF. J is TRBJ2-1 and V is TRBV12-3 or TRBV12-4; D gene uncertain. The J call may not be correct, given that the DNA end is closer to TRBJ2-7. The CDR3 extends over 16 amino acids.

This clonotype has more than one count but fewer than ten. This chain joins TRBV9 and TRBJ2-4, with 7 bases matching TRBD1. This CDR3 spans 14 amino acids. Per the germline V gene, CDR1 is SGDLS and CDR2 is YYNGEE. Trimming took 3 bases from V and 2 from J; bases not matched to a gene: 2. CDR3: CASSEQGSKNIQYF. The DNA of the CDR3 is TGTGCCAGCAGCGAACAGGGGTCCAAAAACATTCAGTACTTC.

The V and J genes are TRBV10-3 and TRBJ1-2; D may be TRBD1 (5 bases). Trimming pared 1 base from V and 4 bases from J, leaving 7 bases between. CDR3 length: 13 residues. The germline CDR1 and CDR2 sequences are ENHRY and SYGVKD. The CDR3: CAISEWQGYGYTF. The DNA for the CDR3 is TGTGCCATCAGTGAGTGGCAGGGCTATGGCTACACCTTC.

The V gene is TRBV20-1, the J gene TRBJ2-3, with 8 nucleotides matching TRBD1. The CDR3 totals 16 residues. CDR1 DFQATT and CDR2 SNEGSKA come from the germline V gene (reference sequence). V lost 6 bases to trimming and J lost 0 bases; unmatched junction nucleotides: 11. In DNA form, the CDR3 reads TGCAGTGCCCCGGGGCAGCAGGGGGCTAGCACAGATACGCAGTATTTT. Encoded protein: CSAPGQQGASTDTQYF.

There are a few counts of this clonotype. The chain employs TRBV29-1 and TRBJ2-7, with 8 bases aligning to TRBD1. V shed 6 bases and J 5 bases; nucleotides not matched to a gene: 12. This CDR3 comprises 14 residues. CDR1 SQVTM and CDR2 ANQGSEA come from the germline V gene. This CDR3 is CSVSTGGSLDEQYF. The CDR3 nucleotides read TGCAGCGTATCAACAGGGGGGAGTTTGGACGAGCAGTACTTC.

This clonotype was detected only a few times. The rearrangement links TRBV12-3 or TRBV12-4 to TRBJ2-1, with TRBD2 as a possible D gene (6 bases). The V end lost 8 bases, the J end lost 4 bases, and 15 bases lay between the germline ends. The CDR3 has 14 amino acids. The CDR3 protein is CASLPGEVYNEQFF. The CDR3, as DNA: TGTGCCAGCCTGCCCGGGGAGGTGTACAATGAGCAGTTCTTC.

The chain is built from TRBV2 and TRBJ1-1; 7 bases align to TRBD1. This CDR3 region has 18 residues. Germline loops: CDR1 SNHLY, CDR2 FYNNEI. V shed 8 bases, J shed 3 bases, and the junction held 21 bases outside the gene matches. CDR3 protein: CASYSTRTGGLAYTEAFF. CDR3 DNA sequence: TGTGCCAGCTATTCGACCCGGACAGGAGGGCTAGCATACACTGAAGCTTTCTTT. Based on the CDR3 plus reference TRBV2 and TRBJ1-1, the full variable domain is EPEVTQTPSHQVTQMGQEVILRCVPISNHLYFYWYRQILGQKVEFLVSFYNNEISEKSEIFDDQFSVERPDGSNFTLKIRSTKLEDSAMYFCASYSTRTGGLAYTEAFFGQGTRLTVV.

This clonotype has more than one count but fewer than ten. The J gene is TRBJ1-1, the V gene TRBV12-3 or TRBV12-4, with unresolved D. Deletions cut 1 base from V and 7 bases from J, with 10 bases between. The length of the CDR3 is 13 residues. This chain's CDR3 is CASSLGGVGEAFF. CDR3 nucleotides: TGTGCCAGCAGTTTAGGGGGAGTTGGTGAAGCTTTCTTT.

This clonotype was detected ten times or more. The chain links TRBV12-3 or TRBV12-4 to TRBJ2-5, with unresolved D. Trimming pared 3 bases from V and 4 bases from J, leaving 6 bases between. This CDR3 contains 12 residues. The CDR3 region has the DNA TGTGCCAGCAGTTTGATTCGAGAGACCCAGTACTTC. This encodes CASSLIRETQYF.

The V gene is TRBV21-1, the J gene TRBJ2-3; the listed D gene, TRBD1, was not tested against the DNA. TRBV21-1 is designated a pseudogene. The CDR3 length is 15 residues. CDR3 DNA sequence: TGTGCCAGCAGCATAGGACAGGGGCGCCCGAGTACGCAGTATTTT. Its translation: CASSIGQGRPSTQYF.

A remark on this clonotype: One end of the junction fails to match germline, which may point to a read error. CDR3 nucleotides: TGTGCCAACAGCCCCGGTGGGGGCGCGGAGGCTGAAGCTTTCTTT. The encoded protein is CANSPGGGAEAEAFF. The chain carries TRBV7-8 and TRBJ1-1; the D gene is possibly TRBD1 (6 bases). The germline CDR1 and CDR2 sequences are SGHVS and FQNEAQ. This CDR3 region has 15 residues.

The chain has TRBV2 and TRBJ1-2; 7 bases are shared with TRBD1. Germline CDR1 is SNHLY and CDR2 is FYNNEI. The CDR3 consists of 13 residues. V shed 6 bases, J shed 6 bases, and the junction held 7 bases outside the gene matches. DNA of the CDR3: TGTGCCAGCAGAAAGACAGGGCTGGATGGCTACACCTTC. This translates into CASRKTGLDGYTF.

This clonotype was observed at least ten times. The chain carries TRBV4-1 and TRBJ2-3; possibly TRBD2 for D (6 bases). The V gene's germline CDR1 is MGHRA and CDR2 YSYEKL. Trimming took off 3 bases at V and 3 bases at J, with 19 bases between the two ends. The CDR3 is 17 residues long. The CDR3 loop is CASSQRPATGDTDTQYF. CDR3 nucleotides: TGCGCCAGCAGCCAGAGGCCCGCCACGGGGGATACAGATACGCAGTATTTT.

This clonotype was picked up a small number of times. The chain employs TRBV25-1 and TRBJ1-2, with 10 bases identical to TRBD1. CDR3 length equals 15 residues. Germline V gene data show CDR1 as MGHDK and CDR2 as SYGVNS. V shed 6 bases, J shed 6 bases, and the junction held 10 bases outside the gene matches. The CDR3 reads CASRGDRGRWDGYTF. CDR3 coding DNA: TGTGCCAGCAGAGGAGACAGGGGGCGGTGGGATGGCTACACCTTC.

In the case of this clonotype: A read error may account for a junction end that differs from germline. The gene calls are TRBV5-5 and TRBJ1-6; 8 bases align to TRBD1. Germline V CDR1 and CDR2: SGHKS, YYEKEE (reference sequence). The CDR3 loop spans 15 amino acids. The CDR3 coding sequence is TGTGCCAGCAGCTTGGGACAGGGGAGTAATTCACCCCCCCACTTT. Translating it yields CASSLGQGSNSPPHF.

V and J are TRBV20-1 and TRBJ2-3; D might be TRBD2 (5 bases). The CDR3 runs to 13 residues. Germline V gene data show CDR1 as DFQATT and CDR2 as SNEGSKA (reference sequence). V gave up 6 bases and J gave up 1 base, with 11 bases separating them. The CDR3 DNA reads TGCAGTGCCTTCCCCGGGGGCACAGATACGCAGTATTTT. Amino acids: CSAFPGGTDTQYF.

This clonotype turned up a few times. This chain joins TRBV29-1 and TRBJ2-3, with 9 nucleotides matching TRBD1. This CDR3 has 15 amino acids. The junction had 11 bases not matched to a gene; V was cut back by 6 bases and J by 4 bases. The germline CDR1 and CDR2 sequences are SQVTM and ANQGSEA. CDR3 sequence: CSVRARDRAADTQYF. In DNA form, the CDR3 reads TGCAGCGTCCGAGCCCGGGACAGGGCGGCAGATACGCAGTATTTT.

Details on this clonotype: The junction does not match germline at one end; this may be a read error. The chain has TRBV12-3 or TRBV12-4 and TRBJ1-1, with D unclear. The CDR3 runs to 15 residues. The CDR3: CTSSFAEQVNTEAFF. The CDR3 region has the DNA TGTACCAGCAGTTTTGCTGAGCAGGTAAACACTGAAGCTTTCTTT.

The rearrangement links TRBV20-1 to TRBJ1-5; D remains ambiguous. This CDR3 has 15 amino acids. The V and J ends lost 0 bases and 0 bases respectively, with 9 bases between them. CDR1 is DFQATT, CDR2 SNEGSKA, per germline (reference sequence). The CDR3 DNA sequence: TGCAGTGCTAGAGATTCCGGGCGTAGCAATCAGCCCCAGCATTTT. Its protein is CSARDSGRSNQPQHF.

This clonotype came up many times. V is TRBV28 and J is TRBJ2-5, with 8 bases identical to TRBD1. The germline V gene encodes CDR1 MDHEN and CDR2 SYDVKM. Trimming took 2 bases from V and 4 from J; bases not matched to a gene: 15. This CDR3 region has 18 residues. The CDR3 loop is CASSLGQGYSPSGETQYF. The CDR3 DNA is TGTGCCAGCAGTTTAGGACAGGGCTACTCACCTTCGGGAGAGACCCAGTACTTC.

The chain combines TRBV30 with TRBJ1-3; 8 nucleotides agree with TRBD1. V lost 5 bases and J lost 5; bases outside the gene matches: 5. The germline V gene has CDR1 GTSNPN and CDR2 SVGIG (reference sequence). The CDR3 contains 13 residues. The CDR3 here is CAWGRTGRNTIYF. The DNA for the CDR3 is TGTGCCTGGGGAAGGACAGGGAGAAACACCATATATTTT.

The chain carries TRBV7-2 and TRBJ2-5; no clear D gene. With 5 bases removed from V and 11 bases from J, the gap between germline ends came to 18 bases. CDR1 is SGHTA and CDR2 is FQGNSA in the germline V gene. The CDR3 covers 13 residues. The CDR3 sequence: CASSAANGNEQYF. The CDR3 DNA reads as TGTGCCAGCAGCGCCGCTAACGGTAATGAGCAGTACTTC.